Presented here are 5 T cell receptor beta chains from one specimen sequenced in a study of OX40 agonist ivuxolimab in advanced cancers. Assay used: immunoSEQ multiplex PCR; TCRdb lists only in-frame clones, some missing. The sample includes 75,000 to 95,000 clones, 90% to 95% of them seen just once. The starting material was CD4+ or CD8+ T cells sorted from blood, obtained in a trial of the OX40 agonist ivuxolimab. The receptors were gathered from an adult with an advanced solid tumor such as melanoma, head and neck, liver or kidney cancer.

The CDR3 nucleotides read TGTGCCAGTAGATCCACAGGGGGCGAGCAGTACTTC. Translation gives CASRSTGGEQYF. The rearrangement uses TRBV19 and TRBJ2-7, with TRBD1 matching 8 bases. With 6 bases clipped from V and 6 bases from J, the junction kept 4 bases outside the gene matches. This CDR3 is 12 amino acids long. Looked up from germline, CDR1 is LNHDA and CDR2 is SQIVND (reference sequence).

J is TRBJ2-3 and V is TRBV5-1; 14 nucleotides align to TRBD2. J gave up 11 bases and V 4 bases, and 3 bases lay outside the gene matches. The CDR3 is made up of 13 amino acids. Germline values: CDR1 SGHRS, CDR2 YFSETQ. CDR3 sequence: CASSAGLAGGQYF. The CDR3 DNA is TGCGCCAGCAGCGCAGGACTAGCGGGAGGGCAGTATTTT.

The gene calls are TRBV18 and TRBJ1-2; perhaps TRBD1 as D (5 bases). Germline CDR1 KGHSH, CDR2 LQKENI. The CDR3 is 14 amino acids. Trimming shortened V by 2 bases and J by 8 bases, and 15 bases separated the two germline ends. CDR3 amino acids: CASSPRTIQGGYTF. CDR3 DNA sequence: TGTGCCAGCTCACCAAGGACAATCCAGGGAGGCTACACCTTC.

The CDR3 DNA sequence: TGCGCCAGCAGCTTGAATGAATACACTGAAGCTTTCTTT. Translated: CASSLNEYTEAFF. The chain carries TRBV5-1 and TRBJ1-1; D is unresolved. The germline CDR1 and CDR2 sequences are SGHRS and YFSETQ. The CDR3 totals 13 residues. Trimming pared 1 base from V and 3 bases from J, leaving 7 bases between.

The V gene is TRBV7-9, the J gene TRBJ2-3; 7 bases align to TRBD2. The J segment lost 0 bases and the V segment lost 5 bases, leaving 8 bases of the junction unmatched. Germline CDR1 SEHNR, CDR2 FQNEAQ (reference sequence). The CDR3 totals 16 residues. The DNA for the CDR3 is TGTGCCAGCAGCACTTGGGACTACACCAGCACAGATACGCAGTATTTT. Translated, it gives CASSTWDYTSTDTQYF.